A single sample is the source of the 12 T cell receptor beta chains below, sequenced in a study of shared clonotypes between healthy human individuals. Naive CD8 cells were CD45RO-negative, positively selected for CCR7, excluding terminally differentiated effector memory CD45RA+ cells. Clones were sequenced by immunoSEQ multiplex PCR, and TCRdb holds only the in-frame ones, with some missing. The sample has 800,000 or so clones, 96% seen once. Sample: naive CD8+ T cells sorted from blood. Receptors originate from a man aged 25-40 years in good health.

CDR3 region: CASSLGGTGTEAFF. CDR3 in DNA: TGTGCCAGCAGCTTGGGGGGGACCGGAACTGAAGCTTTCTTT. The chain couples TRBV5-5 to TRBJ1-1; weak D call: TRBD1 (5 bases). The CDR3 has 14 residues. Germline CDR1 and CDR2: SGHKS and YYEKEE (reference sequence). Deletions cut 0 bases from V and 5 bases from J, with 11 bases between.

CDR3 in DNA: TGTGCCAGCAGTAAGGACAGGGATTACTACGAGCAGTACTTC. Protein: CASSKDRDYYEQYF. The chain combines TRBV27 with TRBJ2-7, with 8 bases that match TRBD1. The germline V gene has CDR1 MNHEY and CDR2 SMNVEV (reference sequence). CDR3 length equals 14 residues. J gave up 3 bases and V 5 bases, and 6 bases lay outside the gene matches.

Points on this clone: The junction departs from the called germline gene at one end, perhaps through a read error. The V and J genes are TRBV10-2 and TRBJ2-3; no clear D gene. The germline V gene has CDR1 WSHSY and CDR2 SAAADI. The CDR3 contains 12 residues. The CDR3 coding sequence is TGCGCCAGCAGGGAGTTAGGAGATACGCAGTATTTT. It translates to CASRELGDTQYF.

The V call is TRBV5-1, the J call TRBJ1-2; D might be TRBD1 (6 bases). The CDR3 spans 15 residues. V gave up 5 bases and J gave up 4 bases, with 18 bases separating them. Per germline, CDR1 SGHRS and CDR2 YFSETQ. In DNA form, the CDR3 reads TGCGCCAGCAGTTCGAAACAGGGCTACCTCTATGGCTACACCTTC. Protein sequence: CASSSKQGYLYGYTF.

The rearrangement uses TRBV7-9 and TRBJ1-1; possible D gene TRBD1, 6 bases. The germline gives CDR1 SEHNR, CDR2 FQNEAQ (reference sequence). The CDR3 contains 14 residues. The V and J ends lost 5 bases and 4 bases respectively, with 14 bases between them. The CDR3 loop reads CASSTQYRATEAFF. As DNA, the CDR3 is TGTGCCAGCAGCACCCAATACAGGGCCACTGAAGCTTTCTTT.

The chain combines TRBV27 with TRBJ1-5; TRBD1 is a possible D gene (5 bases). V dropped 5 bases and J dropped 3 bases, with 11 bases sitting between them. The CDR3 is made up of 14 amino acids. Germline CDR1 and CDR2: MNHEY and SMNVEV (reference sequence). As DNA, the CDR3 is TGTGCCAGCAGTGTGGCAGGGAACAATCAGCCCCAGCATTTT. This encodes CASSVAGNNQPQHF.

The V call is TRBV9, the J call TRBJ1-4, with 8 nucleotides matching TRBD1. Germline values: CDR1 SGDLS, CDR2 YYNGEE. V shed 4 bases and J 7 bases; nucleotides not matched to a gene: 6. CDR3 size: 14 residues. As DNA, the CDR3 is TGTGCCAGCAGCTCAGGGGGCAGGTCTGAAAAACTGTTTTTT. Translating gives CASSSGGRSEKLFF. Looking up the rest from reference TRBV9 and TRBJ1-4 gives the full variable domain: DSGVTQTPKHLITATGQRVTLRCSPRSGDLSVYWYQQSLDQGLQFLIQYYNGEERAKGNILERFSAQQFPDLHSELNLSSLELGDSALYFCASSSGGRSEKLFFGSGTQLSVL.

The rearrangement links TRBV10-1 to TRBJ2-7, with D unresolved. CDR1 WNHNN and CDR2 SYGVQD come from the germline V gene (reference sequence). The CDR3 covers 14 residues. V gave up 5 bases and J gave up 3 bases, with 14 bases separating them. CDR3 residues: CASSRDDAIYEQYF. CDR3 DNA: TGCGCCAGCAGTCGAGATGACGCGATCTACGAGCAGTACTTC.

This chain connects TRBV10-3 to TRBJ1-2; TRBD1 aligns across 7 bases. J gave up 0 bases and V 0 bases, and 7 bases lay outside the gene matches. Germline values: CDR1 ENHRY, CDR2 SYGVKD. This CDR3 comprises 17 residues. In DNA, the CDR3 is TGTGCCATCAGTGAGTCAGGCCTGACAGGGACTAACTATGGCTACACCTTC. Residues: CAISESGLTGTNYGYTF.

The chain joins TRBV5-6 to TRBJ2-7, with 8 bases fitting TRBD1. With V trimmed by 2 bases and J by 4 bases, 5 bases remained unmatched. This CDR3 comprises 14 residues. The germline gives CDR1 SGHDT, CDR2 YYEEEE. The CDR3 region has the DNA TGTGCCAGCAGCTTCCGGACAGGGAATTACGAGCAGTACTTC. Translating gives CASSFRTGNYEQYF.

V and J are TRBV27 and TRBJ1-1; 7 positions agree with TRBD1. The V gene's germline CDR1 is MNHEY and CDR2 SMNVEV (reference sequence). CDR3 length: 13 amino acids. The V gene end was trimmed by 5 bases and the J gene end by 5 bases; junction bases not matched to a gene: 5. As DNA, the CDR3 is TGTGCCAGCAGTCCACTGACAGGGACTGAAGCTTTCTTT. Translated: CASSPLTGTEAFF.

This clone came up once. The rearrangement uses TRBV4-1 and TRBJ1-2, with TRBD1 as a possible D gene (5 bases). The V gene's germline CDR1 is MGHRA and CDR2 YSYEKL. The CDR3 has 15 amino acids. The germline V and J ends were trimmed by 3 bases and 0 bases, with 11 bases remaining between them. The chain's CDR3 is CASSQGVLANYGYTF. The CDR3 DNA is TGCGCCAGCAGCCAGGGGGTCTTAGCTAACTATGGCTACACCTTC.